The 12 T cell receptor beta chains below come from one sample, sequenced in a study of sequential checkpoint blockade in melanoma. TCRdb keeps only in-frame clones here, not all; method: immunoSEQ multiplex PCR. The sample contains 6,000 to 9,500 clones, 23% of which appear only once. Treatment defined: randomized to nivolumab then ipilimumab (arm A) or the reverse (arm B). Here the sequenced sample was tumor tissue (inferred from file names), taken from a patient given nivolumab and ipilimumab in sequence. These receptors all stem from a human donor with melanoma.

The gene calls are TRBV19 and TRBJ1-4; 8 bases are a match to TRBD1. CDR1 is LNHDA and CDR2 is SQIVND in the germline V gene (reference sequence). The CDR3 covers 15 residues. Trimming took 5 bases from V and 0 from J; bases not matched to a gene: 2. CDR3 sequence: CASSPQGATNEKLFF. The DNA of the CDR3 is TGTGCCAGTAGTCCACAGGGGGCAACTAATGAAAAACTGTTTTTT.

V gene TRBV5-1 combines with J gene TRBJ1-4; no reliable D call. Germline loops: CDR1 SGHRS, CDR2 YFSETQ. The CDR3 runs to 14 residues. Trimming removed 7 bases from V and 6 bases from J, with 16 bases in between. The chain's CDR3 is CASSRSPGHEKLFF. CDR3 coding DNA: TGCGCCAGCTCCCGTTCGCCCGGGCATGAAAAACTGTTTTTT.

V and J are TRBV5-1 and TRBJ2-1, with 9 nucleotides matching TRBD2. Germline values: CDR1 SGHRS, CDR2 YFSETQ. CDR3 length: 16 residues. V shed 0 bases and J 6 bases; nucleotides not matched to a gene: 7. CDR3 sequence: CASSLGLAGLTNEQFF. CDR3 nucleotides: TGCGCCAGCAGCTTGGGTCTAGCGGGACTCACCAATGAGCAGTTCTTC.

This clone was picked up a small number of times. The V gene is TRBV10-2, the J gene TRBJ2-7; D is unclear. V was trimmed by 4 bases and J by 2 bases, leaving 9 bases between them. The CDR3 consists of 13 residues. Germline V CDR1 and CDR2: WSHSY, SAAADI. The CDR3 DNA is TGCGCCAGCAGTGCCCACCCGGCCTACGAGCAGTACGTC. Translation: CASSAHPAYEQYV.

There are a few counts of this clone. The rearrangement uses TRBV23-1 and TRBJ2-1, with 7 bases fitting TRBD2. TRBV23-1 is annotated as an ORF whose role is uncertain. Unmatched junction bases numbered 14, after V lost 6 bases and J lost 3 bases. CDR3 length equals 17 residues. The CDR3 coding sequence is TGCGCCAGCAGCCCGCGCCCGACTAGCCGGATCTACAATGAGCAGTTCTTC. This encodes CASSPRPTSRIYNEQFF.

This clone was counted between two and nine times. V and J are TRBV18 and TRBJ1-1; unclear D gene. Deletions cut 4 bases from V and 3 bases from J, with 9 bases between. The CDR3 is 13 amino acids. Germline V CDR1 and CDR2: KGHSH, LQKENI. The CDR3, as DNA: TGTGCCAGCTCACTAAATAGGGACACTGAAGCTTTCTTT. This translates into CASSLNRDTEAFF.

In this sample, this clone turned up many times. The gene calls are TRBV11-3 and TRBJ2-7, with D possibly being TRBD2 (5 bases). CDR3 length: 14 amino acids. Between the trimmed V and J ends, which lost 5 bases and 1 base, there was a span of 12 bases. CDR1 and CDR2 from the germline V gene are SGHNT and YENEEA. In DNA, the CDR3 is TGTGCCAGCAGCCCCGCTAGCAGGTCCTACGAGCAGTACGTC. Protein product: CASSPASRSYEQYV.

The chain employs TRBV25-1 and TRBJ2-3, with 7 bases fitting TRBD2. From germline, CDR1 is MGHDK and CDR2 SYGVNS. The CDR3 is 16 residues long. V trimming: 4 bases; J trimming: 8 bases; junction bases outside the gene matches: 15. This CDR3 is CASSGGGSGNLGTQYF. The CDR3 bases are TGTGCCAGCAGTGGGGGAGGCAGCGGGAATCTGGGTACGCAGTATTTT.

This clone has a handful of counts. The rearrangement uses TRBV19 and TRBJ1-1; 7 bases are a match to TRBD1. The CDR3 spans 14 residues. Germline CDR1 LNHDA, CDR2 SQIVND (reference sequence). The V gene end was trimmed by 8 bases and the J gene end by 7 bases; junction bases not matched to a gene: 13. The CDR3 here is CASSAFGTADEAFF. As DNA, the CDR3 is TGTGCCAGTTCCGCCTTCGGGACAGCCGATGAAGCTTTCTTT.

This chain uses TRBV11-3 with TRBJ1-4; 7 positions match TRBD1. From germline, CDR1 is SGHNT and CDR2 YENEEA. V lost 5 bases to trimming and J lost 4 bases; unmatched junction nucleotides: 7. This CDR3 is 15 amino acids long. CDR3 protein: CASSVNRDSNEKLFF. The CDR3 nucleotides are TGTGCCAGCAGCGTTAACCGGGACAGTAATGAAAAACTGTTTTTT.

Written as DNA, the CDR3 is TGTGCCAGCAGCCCAAATAGGGAAAAACTGTTTTTT. As protein: CASSPNREKLFF. V gene TRBV6-8 combines with J gene TRBJ1-4; no firm D call. V shed 6 bases and J shed 8 bases, with 10 bases lying between them. The CDR3 is 12 residues long. CDR1 is MNHGY and CDR2 is SAAAGT in the germline V gene.

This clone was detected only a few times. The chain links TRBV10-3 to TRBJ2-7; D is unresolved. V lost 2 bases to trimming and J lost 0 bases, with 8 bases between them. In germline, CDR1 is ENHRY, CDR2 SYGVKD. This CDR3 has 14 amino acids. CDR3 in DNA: TGTGCCATCAGTGAGATCAGGAGCTCCTACGAGCAGTACGTC. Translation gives CAISEIRSSYEQYV.